Listed below are T cell receptor beta chains from one sample, sequenced in a study of blood T cell repertoires in COVID-19. The table came from immunoSEQ multiplex PCR; TCRdb's copy has only in-frame clones and leaves some out. In the table there are 250,000 to 350,000 clones, roughly 89% of which are singletons. The sample taken for sequencing was PBMCs or T cells enriched from blood (not recorded which). The source of these receptors is a woman aged 45-59 years who had been exposed to COVID-19. Each CDR3 is given with its conserved first and last residue. Fields, in order: D gene, V gene, clone size, J gene, CDR3 protein, CDR3 DNA. A D gene is named only where the DNA matches it firmly. The listing skips clone size in some rows; elsewhere it reads once, few, many or a size class.

D: NA; V: TRBV19; size: NA; J: TRBJ1-5; CDR3: CASTPTGSIGNQPQHF; DNA: TGTGCCAGTACCCCGACGGGGAGCATTGGCAATCAGCCCCAGCATTTT
D: TRBD1; V: TRBV10-3; size: NA; J: TRBJ1-5; CDR3: CATKQRTGGNQPQHF; DNA: TGTGCCACCAAACAACGGACAGGAGGAAATCAGCCCCAGCATTTT
D: NA; V: TRBV14; size: once; J: TRBJ2-5; CDR3: CASSRFDSGQETQYF; DNA: TGTGCCAGCAGCCGATTCGACAGTGGCCAAGAGACCCAGTACTTC
D: NA; V: TRBV28; size: NA; J: TRBJ1-1; CDR3: CASSLSLGEDTEAFF; DNA: TGTGCCAGCAGTTTATCTCTCGGAGAGGACACTGAAGCTTTCTTT
D: NA; V: TRBV30; size: NA; J: TRBJ1-2; CDR3: CAWSSGNYGYTF; DNA: TGTGCCTGGAGCTCAGGGAACTATGGCTACACCTTC
D: TRBD1; V: TRBV7-8; size: NA; J: TRBJ1-3; CDR3: CASSLDRAGGNTIYF; DNA: TGTGCCAGCAGCCTGGACAGGGCGGGTGGAAACACCATATATTTT
D: TRBD1; V: TRBV28; size: NA; J: TRBJ2-7; CDR3: CASSPPGTGSYEQYF; DNA: TGTGCCAGCAGTCCCCCCGGGACAGGCTCCTACGAGCAGTACTTC
D: NA; V: TRBV7-2; size: NA; J: TRBJ2-5; CDR3: CASSLPGIQETQYF; DNA: TGTGCCAGCAGCCTACCGGGAATTCAAGAGACCCAGTACTTC
D: TRBD1; V: TRBV30; size: NA; J: TRBJ2-6; CDR3: CASWDRGKPGANALTF; DNA: TGTGCCTCTTGGGACAGGGGAAAACCTGGGGCCAACGCCCTGACTTTC
D: TRBD2; V: TRBV3-1/TRBV3-2; size: NA; J: TRBJ2-7; CDR3: CASSAAFSGGSYEQYF; DNA: TGTGCCAGCAGCGCAGCATTTAGCGGGGGGTCCTACGAGCAGTACTTC
D: NA; V: TRBV19; size: NA; J: TRBJ2-4; CDR3: CASSMRIRQGGEDKNIQYF; DNA: TGTGCCAGTAGTATGAGGATACGACAGGGAGGTGAAGACAAAAACATTCAGTACTTC
D: NA; V: TRBV4-1; size: NA; J: TRBJ2-1; CDR3: CASSQEHREYNEQFF; DNA: TGCGCCAGCAGCCAAGAACACAGGGAATACAATGAGCAGTTCTTC
D: TRBD2; V: TRBV6-6; size: NA; J: TRBJ2-7; CDR3: CASSSGIGISYEQYF; DNA: TGTGCCAGCAGCAGCGGGATCGGAATCTCCTACGAGCAGTACTTC
D: NA; V: TRBV27; size: NA; J: TRBJ2-3; CDR3: CASSFFSRIDTQYF; DNA: TGTGCCAGCAGTTTCTTCAGCAGGATAGATACGCAGTATTTT
D: NA; V: TRBV19; size: NA; J: TRBJ1-4; CDR3: CASSIRPTGFNEKLFF; DNA: TGTGCCAGTAGTATTCGGCCCACAGGCTTCAATGAAAAACTGTTTTTT
D: TRBD1; V: TRBV19; size: NA; J: TRBJ1-5; CDR3: CASSISNSQGDQPQHF; DNA: TGTGCCAGTAGTATCTCGAATTCCCAGGGGGATCAGCCCCAGCATTTT